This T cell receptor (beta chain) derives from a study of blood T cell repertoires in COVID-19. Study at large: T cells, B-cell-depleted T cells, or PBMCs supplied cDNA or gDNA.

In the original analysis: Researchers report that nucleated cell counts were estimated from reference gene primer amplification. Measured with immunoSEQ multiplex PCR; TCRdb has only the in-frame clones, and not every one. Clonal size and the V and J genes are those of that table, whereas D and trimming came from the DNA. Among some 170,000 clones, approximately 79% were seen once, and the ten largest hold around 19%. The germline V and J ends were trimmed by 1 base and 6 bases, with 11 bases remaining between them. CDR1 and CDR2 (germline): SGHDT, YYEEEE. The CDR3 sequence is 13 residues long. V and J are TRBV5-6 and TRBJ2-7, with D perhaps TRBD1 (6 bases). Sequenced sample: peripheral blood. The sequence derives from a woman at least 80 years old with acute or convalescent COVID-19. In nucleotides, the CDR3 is TGTGCCAGCAGCTTGAGGGGGACGGCCGAGCAGTACTTC. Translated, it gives CASSLRGTAEQYF.